Listed here is a single TCR beta chain. The antigen is unknown. The CDR3 consists of 17 residues. The V segment lost 4 bases and the J segment 5 bases; nucleotides outside the gene matches: 11. Germline V CDR1 and CDR2: SGHTA, FQGTGA. The data were taken from a study of somatic mutations in cytotoxic T cells in rheumatoid arthritis. Whole-study context: Some V beta antibody-stained T-cell populations were flow-sorted at nearly 100% purity, including V beta1+ cells sequenced for TCRB. Notes on the study in general: Just what the expanded CD8+ clones targeted, in terms of antigens, remained unknown.

Flow cytometry served to check the purity of CD4+ and CD8+ cells, which were isolated by positive magnetic bead selection. Sequencing was performed with immunoSEQ multiplex PCR; in TCRdb, only in-frame clones are kept and a portion is missing. The sample lists roughly 35,000 clones, 84% seen once, with around 3% in the top ten. Material: CD8+ T cells sorted from blood. This receptor was identified in a man aged 35-49 years in good health. The V and J genes are TRBV7-3 and TRBJ2-1, with TRBD2 matching over 10 bases. The CDR3 DNA follows: TGTGCCAGCAGCTCCAGAGAAGCGGGAGGGCCAGACAATGAGCAGTTCTTC. The encoded protein is CASSSREAGGPDNEQFF.